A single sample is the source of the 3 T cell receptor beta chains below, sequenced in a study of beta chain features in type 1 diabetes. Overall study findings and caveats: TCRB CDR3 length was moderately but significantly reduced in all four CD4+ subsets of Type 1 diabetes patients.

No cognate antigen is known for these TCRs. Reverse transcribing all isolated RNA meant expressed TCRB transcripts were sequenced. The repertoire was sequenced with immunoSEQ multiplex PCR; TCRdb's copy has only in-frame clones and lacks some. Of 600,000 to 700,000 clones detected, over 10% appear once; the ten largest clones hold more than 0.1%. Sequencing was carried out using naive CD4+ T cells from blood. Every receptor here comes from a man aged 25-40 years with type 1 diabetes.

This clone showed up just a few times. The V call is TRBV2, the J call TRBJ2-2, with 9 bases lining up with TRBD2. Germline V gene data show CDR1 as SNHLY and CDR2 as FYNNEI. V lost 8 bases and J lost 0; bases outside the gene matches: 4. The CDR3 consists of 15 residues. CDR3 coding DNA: TGTGCCAGCTTAGCGGGGGCCTCGAACACCGGGGAGCTGTTTTTT. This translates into CASLAGASNTGELFF. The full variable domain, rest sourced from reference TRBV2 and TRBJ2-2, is EPEVTQTPSHQVTQMGQEVILRCVPISNHLYFYWYRQILGQKVEFLVSFYNNEISEKSEIFDDQFSVERPDGSNFTLKIRSTKLEDSAMYFCASLAGASNTGELFFGEGSRLTVL.

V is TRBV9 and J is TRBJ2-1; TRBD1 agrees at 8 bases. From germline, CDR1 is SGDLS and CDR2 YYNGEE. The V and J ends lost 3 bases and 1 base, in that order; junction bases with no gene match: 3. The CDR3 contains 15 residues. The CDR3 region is CASSDGTGSYNEQFF. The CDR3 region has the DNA TGTGCCAGCAGCGACGGGACAGGTTCCTACAATGAGCAGTTCTTC. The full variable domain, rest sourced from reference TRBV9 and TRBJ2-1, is DSGVTQTPKHLITATGQRVTLRCSPRSGDLSVYWYQQSLDQGLQFLIQYYNGEERAKGNILERFSAQQFPDLHSELNLSSLELGDSALYFCASSDGTGSYNEQFFGPGTRLTVL.

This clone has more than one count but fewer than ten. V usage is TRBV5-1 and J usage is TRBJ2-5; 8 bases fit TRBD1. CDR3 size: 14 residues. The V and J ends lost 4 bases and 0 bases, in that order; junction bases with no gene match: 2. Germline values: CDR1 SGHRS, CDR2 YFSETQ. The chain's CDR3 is CASSKTGDQETQYF. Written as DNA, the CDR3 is TGCGCCAGCAGCAAGACAGGGGACCAAGAGACCCAGTACTTC. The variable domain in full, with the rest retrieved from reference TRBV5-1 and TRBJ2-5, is KAGVTQTPRYLIKTRGQQVTLSCSPISGHRSVSWYQQTPGQGLQFLFEYFSETQRNKGNFPGRFSGRQFSNSRSEMNVSTLELGDSALYLCASSKTGDQETQYFGPGTRLLVL.